This passage covers 26 T cell receptor beta chains from one sample sequenced in a study of blood T cells in healthy people across ages. With a J-beta primer mix and a sample-barcoded 5' primer, a second PCR ran 7 to 11 cycles. TCRdb reprocessed the 5' RACE reads via MiXCR and lists one record per CDR3 protein. Of hundreds of thousands of distinct CDR3 sequences listed, under 35% are singletons. The material sequenced was blood. The source of these receptors is an elderly woman in good health.

This clonotype was observed many times. This rearrangement joins TRBV20-1 to TRBJ2-1; D is perhaps TRBD1 or TRBD2 (6 bases each). The CDR3 is made up of 15 amino acids. Germline CDR1 DFQATT, CDR2 SNEGSKA (reference sequence). V was trimmed by 1 base and J by 8 bases, leaving 18 bases between them. The CDR3 bases are TGCAGTGCTAGAGCCCGGGCCGGAGGGGGGTATGAGCAGTTCTTC. It specifies CSARARAGGGYEQFF.

Comment on this clonotype: Germline is not matched at one junction end, which may reflect a read error. The gene calls are TRBV19 and TRBJ2-7; no definite D call. The CDR3 covers 13 residues. Germline V gene sequence: CDR1 LNHDA, CDR2 SQIVND (reference sequence). CDR3 loop: CASRIGLAYEQYF. In nucleotides, the CDR3 is TGTGCCAGTAGGATAGGTCTCGCCTACGAGCAGTACTTC. Variable domain in full (rest from reference TRBV19 and TRBJ2-7): DGGITQSPKYLFRKEGQNVTLSCEQNLNHDAMYWYRQDPGQGLRLIYYSQIVNDFQKGDIAEGYSVSREKKESFPLTVTSAQKNPTAFYLCASRIGLAYEQYFGPGTRLTVT.

Note on this clonotype: A much more abundant neighbour one base away suggests this may be a read error. The chain carries TRBV5-1 and TRBJ2-1; 10 nucleotides agree with TRBD1. The CDR3 runs to 14 residues. Germline V lookup: CDR1 SGHRS, CDR2 YFSETQ. CDR3 in DNA: TGCGCCAGCAGTTTGCAGACAGGGGGCAATGGGCAGTTCTTC. Encoded protein: CASSLQTGGNGQFF.

The CDR3 sequence: CASSQDLAGGFTDTQYF. In DNA form, the CDR3 reads TGCGCCAGCAGCCAAGATCTAGCGGGGGGTTTCACAGATACGCAGTATTTT. The chain joins TRBV4-3 to TRBJ2-3; 11 bases agree with TRBD2. This CDR3 comprises 17 residues. Germline V gene data show CDR1 as LGHNA and CDR2 as YSLEER. With 0 bases clipped from V and 2 bases from J, the junction kept 4 bases outside the gene matches.

This clonotype was detected many times. The V and J genes are TRBV7-9 and TRBJ2-3; 8 nucleotides agree with TRBD1. Unmatched junction bases numbered 3, after V lost 4 bases and J lost 0 bases. The CDR3 contains 15 residues. Germline CDR1 reads SEHNR; CDR2 reads FQNEAQ (reference sequence). The CDR3 DNA follows: TGTGCCAGCAGCTCGGGACAGGCCAGCACAGATACGCAGTATTTT. Protein: CASSSGQASTDTQYF.

The chain recombines TRBV6-1 with TRBJ2-7; 9 positions agree with TRBD2. The V and J ends lost 6 bases and 2 bases, in that order; junction bases with no gene match: 23. The CDR3 spans 20 residues. Germline V gives CDR1 MNHNS, CDR2 SASEGT. CDR3 sequence (DNA): TGTGCCAGCAGCCCATACACGGGGGGCCGGGGCGGGGGGGCCACCTACGAGCAGTACTTC. Amino acids: CASSPYTGGRGGGATYEQYF.

The chain is built from TRBV4-1 and TRBJ2-2; perhaps D is TRBD1 or TRBD2 (5 bases each). Trimming removed 0 bases at V and 11 bases at J, with 13 bases between. The length of the CDR3 is 14 residues. CDR1 is MGHRA, CDR2 YSYEKL, per germline. The CDR3 protein is CASSQDLGTAELFF. The CDR3 DNA reads TGCGCCAGCAGCCAAGATCTCGGGACGGCAGAGCTGTTTTTT.

The chain carries TRBV19 and TRBJ2-1, with a weak D call TRBD2 (6 bases). CDR1 is LNHDA, CDR2 SQIVND, per germline (reference sequence). V shed 1 base and J shed 2 bases, with 12 bases lying between them. The CDR3 contains 16 residues. CDR3 region: CASSIVGGAAYNEQFF. CDR3 nucleotide sequence: TGTGCCAGTAGTATAGTTGGCGGGGCCGCCTACAATGAGCAGTTCTTC. Together with reference TRBV19 and TRBJ2-1, the CDR3 gives the full variable domain: DGGITQSPKYLFRKEGQNVTLSCEQNLNHDAMYWYRQDPGQGLRLIYYSQIVNDFQKGDIAEGYSVSREKKESFPLTVTSAQKNPTAFYLCASSIVGGAAYNEQFFGPGTRLTVL.

A note on this clonotype: Since a much larger clone is just one base distant, this may be a read error. The rearrangement joins TRBV24-1 to TRBJ2-5; 10 bases match TRBD2. In germline, CDR1 is KGHDR, CDR2 SFDVKD. This CDR3 has 15 residues. The V segment lost 3 bases and the J segment 11 bases; nucleotides outside the gene matches: 11. CDR3 loop: CATSDASGGNNEQYF. In nucleotides, the CDR3 is TGTGCCACCAGTGATGCTAGCGGGGGTAACAATGAGCAGTACTTC.

There are a few counts of this clonotype. The V call is TRBV20-1, the J call TRBJ2-7; 14 bases fit TRBD2. V lost 1 base and J lost 0; bases outside the gene matches: 2. CDR3 length: 16 residues. The V gene's germline CDR1 is DFQATT and CDR2 SNEGSKA (reference sequence). CDR3 sequence (DNA): TGCAGTGCTAGAGGACTAGCGGGGGGGAGCTCCTACGAGCAGTACTTC. The encoded protein is CSARGLAGGSSYEQYF.

This clonotype was detected ten times or more. The chain joins TRBV19 to TRBJ2-7; 7 bases align to TRBD2. CDR1 is LNHDA, CDR2 SQIVND, per germline (reference sequence). Unmatched junction bases numbered 10, after V lost 3 bases and J lost 2 bases. CDR3 length: 16 amino acids. CDR3 residues: CASSISWTRRTYEQYF. DNA of the CDR3: TGTGCCAGTAGTATTTCTTGGACTAGAAGGACCTACGAGCAGTACTTC.

This clonotype was counted ten times or more. The rearrangement links TRBV12-3 or TRBV12-4 to TRBJ1-5; tentatively, D is TRBD1 (6 bases). Trimming shortened V by 8 bases and J by 1 base, and 15 bases separated the two germline ends. The CDR3 is made up of 15 amino acids. The CDR3 loop reads CASGSTGSSNQPQHF. The CDR3 DNA sequence: TGTGCCAGCGGATCCACAGGGTCCAGCAATCAGCCCCAGCATTTT.

This clonotype showed up many times. V gene TRBV2 combines with J gene TRBJ2-3, with D unclear. Trimming removed 7 bases from V and 4 bases from J, with 9 bases in between. Germline lookup yields CDR1 SNHLY and CDR2 FYNNEI. The CDR3 has 12 residues. CDR3 DNA: TGTGCCAGCACTACGACGGCAGATACGCAGTATTTT. Its protein is CASTTTADTQYF.

This clonotype was counted ten times or more. V and J are TRBV7-2 and TRBJ2-1; TRBD2 aligns across 8 bases. Trimming took 4 bases from V and 9 from J; bases not matched to a gene: 8. The CDR3 runs 14 residues. The germline V gene encodes CDR1 SGHTA and CDR2 FQGNSA. CDR3 loop: CASSSTGGPVEQFF. CDR3 nucleotide sequence: TGTGCCAGCAGCTCCACGGGGGGGCCGGTTGAGCAGTTCTTC.

This clonotype was seen more than once but under ten times. A much bigger clone sits one base away, suggesting this may be a read error. The chain joins TRBV7-2 to TRBJ2-1; D gene unclear. This CDR3 comprises 13 residues. Germline CDR1 and CDR2: SGHTA and FQGNSA. Trimming stripped 1 base from V and 13 bases from J, with 14 bases between. The CDR3, as DNA: TGTGCCAGCAGCTTAGGGGATAGAAAGACCCAGTTCTTC. This translates into CASSLGDRKTQFF.

This clonotype was seen at least ten times. V and J are TRBV20-1 and TRBJ2-3; 13 bases align to TRBD2. The CDR3 totals 17 residues. With V trimmed by 1 base and J by 4 bases, 8 bases remained unmatched. Germline V gene lookup returns CDR1 DFQATT and CDR2 SNEGSKA (reference sequence). CDR3: CSARGAGTSGVPDTQYF. Written as DNA, the CDR3 is TGCAGTGCTAGAGGGGCTGGGACTAGCGGGGTTCCAGATACGCAGTATTTT.

Ten or more counts support this clonotype. The chain carries TRBV12-3 or TRBV12-4 and TRBJ2-1; D is possibly TRBD1 or TRBD2 (5 bases each). Trimming took off 4 bases at V and 10 bases at J, with 11 bases between the two ends. There are 12 residues in the CDR3. The CDR3 loop reads CASSSSGPEQFF. In DNA, the CDR3 is TGTGCCAGCAGTTCCTCGGGACCCGAGCAGTTCTTC.

A remark on this clonotype: One end of the junction fails to match germline, which may point to a read error. This rearrangement joins TRBV11-2 to TRBJ2-5, with 12 nucleotides matching TRBD2. Germline assignment: CDR1 SGHAT and CDR2 FQNNGV. The CDR3 is 15 amino acids. CDR3 region: CVSSPLAGGRETQYF. The CDR3, as DNA: TGTGTCAGCAGCCCCCTAGCGGGGGGGCGGGAGACCCAGTACTTC. Supplemented by reference TRBV11-2 and TRBJ2-5, the full variable domain reads EAGVAQSPRYKIIEKRQSVAFWCNPISGHATLYWYQQILGQGPKLLIQFQNNGVVDDSQLPKDRFSAERLKGVDSTLKIQPAKLEDSAVYLCVSSPLAGGRETQYFGPGTRLLVL.

Of note for this clonotype: With a much larger clone just one base away, this may be a read error. The chain uses TRBV12-3 or TRBV12-4 and TRBJ2-3; TRBD2 agrees at 7 bases. V lost 4 bases to trimming and J lost 6 bases; unmatched junction nucleotides: 7. The CDR3 extends over 14 amino acids. In DNA form, the CDR3 reads TGTGCCAGCAGTTCCCCCGCGGGAGCGGATACGCAGTATTTT. Protein product: CASSSPAGADTQYF.

In this sample, this clonotype is medium-sized. The rearrangement links TRBV12-3 or TRBV12-4 to TRBJ2-5; D is uncertain. Deletions cut 6 bases from V and 2 bases from J, with 10 bases between. The CDR3 consists of 13 residues. CDR3 amino acids: CASSPRWQETQYF. CDR3 nucleotide sequence: TGTGCCAGCAGCCCTAGGTGGCAAGAGACCCAGTACTTC.

Note on this clonotype: This may come from a read error, since a much larger clone is one base off. CDR3 sequence: CTSEVNNREETQYF. CDR3 bases: TGTACCAGCGAAGTAAACAACAGGGAAGAGACCCAGTACTTC. The chain is built from TRBV6-4 and TRBJ2-5; weak D call: TRBD1 (6 bases). Germline CDR1 MRHNA, CDR2 SNTAGT. This CDR3 is built from 14 residues.

Note on this clonotype: At one boundary the junction diverges from the germline segment, which might be a read error. The J gene is TRBJ2-7, the V gene TRBV7-2; 7 positions match TRBD2. Germline CDR1 reads SGHTA; CDR2 reads FQGNSA. This CDR3 comprises 18 residues. This chain's CDR3 is CAGSLVWGGTSAYNEQYF. The CDR3 DNA is TGTGCCGGCAGCTTAGTATGGGGGGGGACCTCCGCCTACAATGAGCAGTACTTC.

The chain carries TRBV6-6 and TRBJ2-2; a possible D gene is TRBD2 (6 bases). There are 15 residues in the CDR3. Trimming left V 2 bases short and J 4 bases short, with 11 bases between. Germline V CDR1 and CDR2: MNHNY, SVGAGI (reference sequence). The CDR3 here is CASSYRGAGTGELFF. The CDR3 bases are TGTGCCAGCAGTTACAGGGGAGCGGGCACCGGGGAGCTGTTTTTT.

The chain recombines TRBV18 with TRBJ2-1; possibly TRBD1 or TRBD2 for D (5 bases each). This CDR3 spans 16 amino acids. Germline loops: CDR1 KGHSH, CDR2 LQKENI. V shed 0 bases and J shed 0 bases, with 9 bases lying between them. The CDR3 protein is CASSPPAGSSYNEQFF. Written as DNA, the CDR3 is TGTGCCAGCTCACCACCCGCAGGGAGCTCCTACAATGAGCAGTTCTTC.

This clonotype appeared many times. Possible read error: a much larger clone is one base away. DNA of the CDR3: TGTGCCAGCAGCTTATTCGCGGGGAGCTCCTACAATGAGCAGTACTTC. The encoded protein is CASSLFAGSSYNEQYF. The rearrangement joins TRBV11-2 to TRBJ2-1; tentatively, D is TRBD2 (6 bases). The J call may be wrong; the DNA end is better matched by TRBJ2-7. This CDR3 region has 16 residues. CDR1 and CDR2 (germline): SGHAT, FQNNGV.

At least ten counts were recorded for this clonotype. This chain connects TRBV6-5 to TRBJ2-7, with 9 nucleotides matching TRBD1. This CDR3 is 15 amino acids long. Germline V gives CDR1 MNHEY, CDR2 SVGAGI. With 6 bases clipped from V and 2 bases from J, the junction kept 8 bases outside the gene matches. The CDR3 loop reads CASSPGQGPTYEQYF. The CDR3 nucleotides read TGTGCCAGCAGCCCCGGACAGGGGCCCACCTACGAGCAGTACTTC.